A single sample is the source of the 26 T cell receptor beta chains below, sequenced in a study of cytotoxic CD8 clonotypes in ibrutinib-treated CLL (dated by TCRdb to the early 2020s). What this sample's time point label stands for: roughly 12 months on ibrutinib. Receptors were amplified or captured by the immunoSEQ multiplex PCR assay. TCRdb took over this immuneACCESS table, retaining in-frame rearrangements with V and J assigned. Such tables are incomplete; in checked studies, under half of the missing clones stem from an unresolved V gene, and the remainder is unexplained. In all, the sample holds around 70,000 clones, and around nine tenths of those were seen once. Jointly, the top ten make up under 4% of the sample. The sequencing used PBMCs, collected after 12 months of ibrutinib treatment. These receptors all stem from a human donor with chronic lymphocytic leukemia.

This chain joins TRBV15 and TRBJ2-6, with 11 bases fitting TRBD1. With 8 bases clipped from V and 2 bases from J, the junction kept 20 bases outside the gene matches. This CDR3 comprises 21 residues. Looked up from germline, CDR1 is LNHNV and CDR2 is YYDKDF (reference sequence). CDR3 sequence (DNA): TGTGCCACCCGCATCATTCCGGGACAGGGGGGCGTTTGGGCTGGGGCCAACGTCCTGACTTTC. Translation: CATRIIPGQGGVWAGANVLTF.

The CDR3 spells CASSWGTGGRTEAFF. CDR3 nucleotide sequence: TGCGCCAGCAGCTGGGGGACAGGGGGACGCACTGAAGCTTTCTTT. This chain links TRBV5-1 with TRBJ1-1; the match to TRBD1 covers 11 bases. After removal of 3 bases from V and 4 bases from J, the junction contained 5 bases not matched to a gene. Germline V gene lookup returns CDR1 SGHRS and CDR2 YFSETQ. This CDR3 contains 15 residues.

This clone was observed a single time. The genes are TRBV5-1 and TRBJ2-1; TRBD2 matches at 7 bases. Germline assignment: CDR1 SGHRS and CDR2 YFSETQ. V lost 4 bases to trimming and J lost 2 bases; unmatched junction nucleotides: 6. CDR3 length: 15 amino acids. The CDR3 DNA is TGCGCCAGCAGCCCCTCGAGCGGGACCTACAATGAGCAGTTCTTC. Encoded protein: CASSPSSGTYNEQFF.

The gene calls are TRBV6-5 and TRBJ1-5; 8 bases line up with TRBD1. The germline V gene encodes CDR1 MNHEY and CDR2 SVGAGI. The CDR3 has 13 residues. The V segment lost 6 bases and the J segment 6 bases; nucleotides outside the gene matches: 4. CDR3 residues: CASSGQGPQPQHF. The CDR3 coding sequence is TGTGCCAGCAGCGGACAGGGCCCTCAGCCCCAGCATTTT.

This clone was detected once. V usage is TRBV4-1 and J usage is TRBJ1-1, with D unresolved. The germline gives CDR1 MGHRA, CDR2 YSYEKL. Trimming took off 3 bases at V and 0 bases at J, with 8 bases between the two ends. The CDR3 runs to 14 residues. The CDR3 loop reads CASSQGVMNTEAFF. DNA of the CDR3: TGCGCCAGCAGCCAGGGAGTAATGAACACTGAAGCTTTCTTT.

This clone was recorded only once. Distinct nucleotide sequences in the sample also encode this CDR3. This chain joins TRBV6-5 and TRBJ2-5, with 11 bases identical to TRBD1. CDR1 and CDR2 from the germline V gene are MNHEY and SVGAGI. The V and J ends lost 5 bases and 6 bases, in that order; junction bases with no gene match: 8. The CDR3 covers 15 residues. Written as DNA, the CDR3 is TGTGCCAGCAGTCTACCCGGGACAGGGGGGAAGACCCAGTACTTC. It yields the protein CASSLPGTGGKTQYF.

The chain is built from TRBV19 and TRBJ2-3, with unresolved D. The CDR3 sequence is 12 residues long. With 8 bases removed from V and 3 bases from J, the gap between germline ends came to 9 bases. Germline V lookup: CDR1 LNHDA, CDR2 SQIVND (reference sequence). The CDR3 region is CASSRRTDTQYF. CDR3 sequence (DNA): TGTGCCAGTTCTCGGAGAACAGATACGCAGTATTTT.

The rearrangement uses TRBV19 and TRBJ1-2; a possible D gene is TRBD1 (6 bases). Deletions cut 5 bases from V and 4 bases from J, with 11 bases between. Germline CDR1 reads LNHDA; CDR2 reads SQIVND (reference sequence). The CDR3 is 13 amino acids. The CDR3 spells CASSLGGGYGYTF. The CDR3 DNA sequence: TGTGCCAGTAGTTTAGGAGGGGGCTATGGCTACACCTTC.

The chain combines TRBV7-2 with TRBJ1-5, with 9 bases matching TRBD1. Per the germline V gene, CDR1 is SGHTA and CDR2 is FQGNSA. J gave up 1 base and V 5 bases, and 6 bases lay outside the gene matches. The CDR3 loop spans 16 amino acids. The DNA for the CDR3 is TGTGCCAGCAGCCCCCAAGGGACAGGGAGCAATCAGCCCCAGCATTTT. Protein: CASSPQGTGSNQPQHF.

The CDR3 loop is CAWSVSENYGYTF. In DNA form, the CDR3 reads TGTGCCTGGAGTGTCTCAGAGAACTATGGCTACACCTTC. The chain combines TRBV30 with TRBJ1-2, with D hard to call. Germline-derived CDR1 and CDR2 are GTSNPN and SVGIG (reference sequence). Trimming removed 0 bases at V and 2 bases at J, with 7 bases between. CDR3 size: 13 residues.

CDR3 DNA: TGTGCCAGCAGGACGACGGACAGGGGGCTTATGGGTGAGACCCAGTACTTC. It yields the protein CASRTTDRGLMGETQYF. The chain employs TRBV7-9 and TRBJ2-5; 11 bases fit TRBD1. From germline, CDR1 is SEHNR and CDR2 FQNEAQ (reference sequence). V gave up 6 bases and J gave up 5 bases; unmatched junction bases: 14. The CDR3 loop spans 17 amino acids.

The gene calls are TRBV5-1 and TRBJ2-2, with a weak D call TRBD1 (6 bases). Germline CDR1 SGHRS, CDR2 YFSETQ. This CDR3 comprises 16 residues. V lost 0 bases and J lost 7, with 16 bases in between. CDR3 bases: TGCGCCAGCAGCTTGGAGGGGGTGGCCGTGGTCGGGGAGCTGTTTTTT. Protein: CASSLEGVAVVGELFF.

CDR3 nucleotides: TGTGCCAGCAGCCTAAACCCCGGGACTAGCGGGAACACCGGGGAGCTGTTTTTT. Protein sequence: CASSLNPGTSGNTGELFF. The J gene is TRBJ2-2, the V gene TRBV7-3, with TRBD2 matching over 11 bases. Trimming removed 5 bases from V and 1 base from J; junction bases left unmatched: 9. Germline loops: CDR1 SGHTA, CDR2 FQGTGA. The CDR3 contains 18 residues. Based on the CDR3 plus reference TRBV7-3 and TRBJ2-2, the full variable domain is GAGVSQTPSNKVTEKGKYVELRCDPISGHTALYWYRQSLGQGPEFLIYFQGTGAADDSGLPNDRFFAVRPEGSVSTLKIQRTERGDSAVYLCASSLNPGTSGNTGELFFGEGSRLTVL.

The gene calls are TRBV19 and TRBJ2-7; 7 positions match TRBD1. Trimming cost V 1 base and J 7 bases; bases outside gene matches: 7. The CDR3 consists of 14 residues. Germline CDR1 and CDR2: LNHDA and SQIVND (reference sequence). This chain's CDR3 is CASSIGDSRLEQYF. For the CDR3, the DNA is TGTGCCAGTAGTATAGGGGACAGCCGCTTGGAGCAGTACTTC.

The rearrangement uses TRBV10-1 and TRBJ1-1; TRBD1 might be the D (5 bases). Trimming stripped 4 bases from V and 5 bases from J, with 14 bases between. The germline gives CDR1 WNHNN, CDR2 SYGVQD (reference sequence). The CDR3 extends over 14 amino acids. The CDR3 spells CASSVWQGGTEAFF. In DNA form, the CDR3 reads TGCGCCAGCAGTGTGTGGCAGGGAGGGACTGAAGCTTTCTTT.

The V gene is TRBV25-1, the J gene TRBJ1-1; possibly TRBD1 for D (6 bases). Trimming pared 1 base from V and 4 bases from J, leaving 13 bases between. This CDR3 is 15 amino acids long. Germline assignment: CDR1 MGHDK and CDR2 SYGVNS. The CDR3 here is CASSESGGGVTEAFF. The CDR3 nucleotides are TGTGCCAGCAGTGAATCCGGGGGCGGTGTCACTGAAGCTTTCTTT.

The rearrangement links TRBV27 to TRBJ1-2; 8 bases map to TRBD1. The CDR3 sequence is 14 residues long. Trimming took 6 bases from V and 4 from J; bases not matched to a gene: 7. Germline loops: CDR1 MNHEY, CDR2 SMNVEV (reference sequence). Here the CDR3 reads CASRGGQGRYGYTF. As DNA, the CDR3 is TGTGCCAGCAGGGGAGGACAGGGACGCTATGGCTACACCTTC.

This chain connects TRBV19 to TRBJ2-3, with 7 bases that match TRBD2. The junction had 5 bases not matched to a gene; V was cut back by 5 bases and J by 3 bases. The CDR3 spans 14 residues. Germline CDR1 reads LNHDA; CDR2 reads SQIVND (reference sequence). In DNA, the CDR3 is TGTGCCAGTAGTCCGCTAGCGGTAACAGATACGCAGTATTTT. Amino acids: CASSPLAVTDTQYF.

This chain joins TRBV18 and TRBJ2-3; 8 positions agree with TRBD2. The germline V gene encodes CDR1 KGHSH and CDR2 LQKENI. The junction had 18 bases not matched to a gene; V was cut back by 6 bases and J by 7 bases. The CDR3 has 17 residues. The CDR3 protein is CASSMSPRAGVNHTQYF. The CDR3 bases are TGTGCCAGCTCGATGAGCCCCCGAGCGGGAGTCAATCATACGCAGTATTTT. Variable domain in full (rest from reference TRBV18 and TRBJ2-3): NAGVMQNPRHLVRRRGQEARLRCSPMKGHSHVYWYRQLPEEGLKFMVYLQKENIIDESGMPKERFSAEFPKEGPSILRIQQVVRGDSAAYFCASSMSPRAGVNHTQYFGPGTRLTVL.

A few counts support this clone. The chain is built from TRBV7-9 and TRBJ1-3, with D hard to call. The CDR3 is 12 residues long. In germline, CDR1 is SEHNR, CDR2 FQNEAQ (reference sequence). With 6 bases removed from V and 4 bases from J, the gap between germline ends came to 7 bases. In DNA, the CDR3 is TGTGCCAGCAGACCTAGAGGAAACACCATATATTTT. Translated: CASRPRGNTIYF.

The chain carries TRBV10-1 and TRBJ2-7; 7 bases fit TRBD1. The CDR3 extends over 14 amino acids. CDR1 WNHNN and CDR2 SYGVQD come from the germline V gene (reference sequence). Trimming took 6 bases from V and 6 from J; bases not matched to a gene: 11. In nucleotides, the CDR3 is TGCGCCAGCAGCGAGGGGGCTCTTGTCGGCGAGCAGTACTTC. This translates into CASSEGALVGEQYF.

The rearrangement links TRBV4-1 to TRBJ1-5; unclear D gene. The CDR3 spans 13 residues. Germline loops: CDR1 MGHRA, CDR2 YSYEKL. The germline V and J ends were trimmed by 0 bases and 5 bases, with 5 bases remaining between them. The CDR3 here is CASSQDPYQPQHF. The DNA for the CDR3 is TGCGCCAGCAGCCAAGATCCCTATCAGCCCCAGCATTTT.

The chain links TRBV4-3 to TRBJ2-7; no firm D call. In germline, CDR1 is LGHNA, CDR2 YSLEER. The germline V and J ends were trimmed by 1 base and 5 bases, with 9 bases remaining between them. The CDR3 length is 13 residues. The CDR3 here is CASSQGARDEQYF. CDR3 nucleotides: TGCGCCAGCAGCCAAGGCGCTCGGGACGAGCAGTACTTC.

This clone has just a few counts. This chain joins TRBV6-4 and TRBJ1-5; 9 bases are shared with TRBD1. Looked up from germline, CDR1 is MRHNA and CDR2 is SNTAGT. This CDR3 region has 14 residues. V gave up 3 bases and J gave up 6 bases; unmatched junction bases: 3. The CDR3 DNA reads TGTGCCAGCAGTGAGGGGACAGGGACTCAGCCCCAGCATTTT. Its translation is CASSEGTGTQPQHF.

This chain uses TRBV5-4 with TRBJ1-4; weak D call: TRBD1 (6 bases). V was clipped by 0 bases and J by 8 bases, with 14 bases between them. Germline values: CDR1 SGHNT, CDR2 YYREEE (reference sequence). This CDR3 is 15 amino acids long. In nucleotides, the CDR3 is TGTGCCAGCAGCTTGGCTGGGGGGCTAGGCGAAAAACTGTTTTTT. Its translation: CASSLAGGLGEKLFF.

The rearrangement links TRBV6-6 to TRBJ2-7; 8 bases fit TRBD1. Trimming took 4 bases from V and 3 from J; bases not matched to a gene: 5. Germline V gene lookup returns CDR1 MNHNY and CDR2 SVGAGI (reference sequence). The CDR3 has 14 amino acids. CDR3 loop: CASSSDRAGYEQYF. CDR3 nucleotide sequence: TGTGCCAGCAGTTCGGACAGGGCAGGCTACGAGCAGTACTTC.